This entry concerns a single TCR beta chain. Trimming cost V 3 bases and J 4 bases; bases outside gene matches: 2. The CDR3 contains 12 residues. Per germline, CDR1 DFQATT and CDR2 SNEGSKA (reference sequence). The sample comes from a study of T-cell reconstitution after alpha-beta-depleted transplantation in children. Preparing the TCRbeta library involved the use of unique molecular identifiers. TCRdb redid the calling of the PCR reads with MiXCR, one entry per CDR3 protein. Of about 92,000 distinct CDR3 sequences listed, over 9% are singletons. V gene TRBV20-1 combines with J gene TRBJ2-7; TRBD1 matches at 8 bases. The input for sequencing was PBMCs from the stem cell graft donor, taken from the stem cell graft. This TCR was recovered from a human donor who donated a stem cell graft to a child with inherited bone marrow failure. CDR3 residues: CSASRGLYEQYF. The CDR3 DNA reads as TGCAGTGCTAGCAGGGGGCTTTACGAGCAGTACTTC.